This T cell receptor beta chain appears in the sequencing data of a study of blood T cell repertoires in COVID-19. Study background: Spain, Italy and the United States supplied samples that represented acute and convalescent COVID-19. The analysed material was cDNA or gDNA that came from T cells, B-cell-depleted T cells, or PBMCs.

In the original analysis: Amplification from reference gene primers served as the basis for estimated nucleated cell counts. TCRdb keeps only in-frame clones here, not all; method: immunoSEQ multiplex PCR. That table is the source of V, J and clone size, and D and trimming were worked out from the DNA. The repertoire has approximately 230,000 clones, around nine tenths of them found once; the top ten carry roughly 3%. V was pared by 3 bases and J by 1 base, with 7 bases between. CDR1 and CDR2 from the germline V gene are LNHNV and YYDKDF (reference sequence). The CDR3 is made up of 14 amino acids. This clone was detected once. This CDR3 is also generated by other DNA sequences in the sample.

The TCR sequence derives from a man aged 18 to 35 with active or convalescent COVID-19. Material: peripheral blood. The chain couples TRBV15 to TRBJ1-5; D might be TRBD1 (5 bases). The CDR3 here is CATSRGGSNQPQHF. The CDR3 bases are TGTGCCACCAGCAGGGGGGGGAGCAATCAGCCCCAGCATTTT. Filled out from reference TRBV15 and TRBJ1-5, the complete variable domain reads DAMVIQNPRYQVTQFGKPVTLSCSQTLNHNVMYWYQQKSSQAPKLLFHYYDKDFNNEADTPDNFQSRRPNTSFCFLDIRSPGLGDTAMYLCATSRGGSNQPQHFGDGTRLSIL.